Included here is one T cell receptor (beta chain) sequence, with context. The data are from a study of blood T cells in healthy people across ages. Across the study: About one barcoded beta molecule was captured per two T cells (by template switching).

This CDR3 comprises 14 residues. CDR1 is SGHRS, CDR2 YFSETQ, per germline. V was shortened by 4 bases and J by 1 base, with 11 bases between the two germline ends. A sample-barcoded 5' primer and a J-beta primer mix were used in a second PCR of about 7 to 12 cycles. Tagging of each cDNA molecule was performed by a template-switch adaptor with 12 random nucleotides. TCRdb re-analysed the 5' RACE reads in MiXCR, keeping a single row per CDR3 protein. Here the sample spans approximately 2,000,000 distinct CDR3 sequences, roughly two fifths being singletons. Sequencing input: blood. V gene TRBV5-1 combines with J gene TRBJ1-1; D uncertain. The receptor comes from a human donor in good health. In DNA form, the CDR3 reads TGCGCCAGCAGCGTGGACGGAAAGAACACTGAAGCTTTCTTT. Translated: CASSVDGKNTEAFF.